These T cell receptor beta chains were read from a single sample in a study of memory CD8 T cells in hepatitis C reinfection. Some clones are missing from TCRdb's copy, which holds only in-frame ones; the method was immunoSEQ multiplex PCR. The data contain more than 45,000 clones, roughly 86% of them singletons. The sample taken for sequencing was naive CD8+ T cells sorted from blood. The receptor set was obtained from a young man with hepatitis C virus infection. Both conserved end residues are part of each CDR3. The order of the fields is clone size, CDR3 length, J gene, V gene, D gene, CDR3 DNA, CDR3 protein. The D gene is left open where the match is weak. Clone size appears in some rows only: once, few, many, or a class for an expanded clone.

- 18 TRBJ2-1 TRBV27 TRBD2 TGTGCCAGCAGTTTATCGTCGCTAGCGGGAGGGCCCTACAATGAGCAGTTCTTC CASSLSSLAGGPYNEQFF
- 16 TRBJ2-1 TRBV7-2 - TGTGCCAGCAGCTTCATTGGAATGGCCTCAGGGAATGAGCAGTTCTTC CASSFIGMASGNEQFF
- 17 TRBJ1-6 TRBV6-1 - TGTGCCAGCAGTGATTTCGGGATTGAATACTATAATTCACCCCTCCACTTT CASSDFGIEYYNSPLHF
- 15 TRBJ2-1 TRBV11-2 - TGTGCCAGCAGCTCCCTTACAGGGTCCTACAATGAGCAGTTCTTC CASSSLTGSYNEQFF
- 16 TRBJ2-5 TRBV7-9 TRBD1 TGTGCCAGCAGCGGCCCCGGGACAGACACGAGGGAGACCCAGTACTTC CASSGPGTDTRETQYF
- 15 TRBJ2-5 TRBV5-4 TRBD2 TGTGCCAGCAGCCCCCCATCGGGAGGTAAAGAGACCCAGTACTTC CASSPPSGGKETQYF
- 13 TRBJ1-2 TRBV6-1 - TGTGCCAGCAGTGACGGAGGGAGCTATGGCTACACCTTC CASSDGGSYGYTF
once 17 TRBJ1-2 TRBV5-5 TRBD1 TGTGCCAGCAGCTCCCTGGGGACAGGGAAGTTGGGCTATGGCTACACCTTC CASSSLGTGKLGYGYTF
- 19 TRBJ1-1 TRBV11-2 TRBD1 TGTGCCAGCAGCTTAAGTCTCGACAGGGTGGACGTGGTGAACACTGAAGCTTTCTTT CASSLSLDRVDVVNTEAFF
- 16 TRBJ2-1 TRBV29-1 TRBD1 TGCAGCGTTGAAGCCGCAGAATGGACAGGCTACAATGAGCAGTTCTTC CSVEAAEWTGYNEQFF
- 15 TRBJ2-5 TRBV4-1 TRBD2 TGCGCCAGCAGCCAGGTTACTAGCGGACAAGAGACCCAGTACTTC CASSQVTSGQETQYF
- 17 TRBJ2-3 TRBV7-9 - TGTGCCAGCAGCTCGCCCTTACTAGTTACCCCCGGGGATACGCAGTATTTT CASSSPLLVTPGDTQYF
- 12 TRBJ2-2 TRBV6-5 - TGTGCCAGCACTGGGATGGGGGGGCGGCTGTTTTTT CASTGMGGRLFF
- 17 TRBJ2-3 TRBV7-2 - TGTGCCAGCAGCTTAGAGCCCCTCACAGGGTTCACAGATACGCAGTATTTT CASSLEPLTGFTDTQYF
- 15 TRBJ1-5 TRBV21-1 - TGTGCCAGCAGCAAAGGGAGGGCAACATATCAGCCCCAGCATTTT CASSKGRATYQPQHF
- 13 TRBJ2-1 TRBV10-2 TRBD1 TGCGCCAGCACCGGGACAGAAGACAATGAGCAGTTCTTC CASTGTEDNEQFF
once 14 TRBJ2-2 TRBV14 - TGTGCCAGCAGCCAAGATCCGGGGACCGGGGAGCTGTTTTTT CASSQDPGTGELFF
- 13 TRBJ2-1 TRBV11-2 - TGTGCCAGCAGCTTAGATCCCGGGAATGAGCAGTTCTTC CASSLDPGNEQFF
- 13 TRBJ1-2 TRBV19 - TGTGCCAGTAGTTTCCGGGTCTCCGGTGGCTACACCTTC CASSFRVSGGYTF
- 17 TRBJ2-5 TRBV15 TRBD2 TGTGCCACCAGCAGAGGCAGCGGGGCCCTGTACCAAGAGACCCAGTACTTC CATSRGSGALYQETQYF
once 13 TRBJ1-6 TRBV6-1 - TGTGCCGCCGGGGGAGGGAATAATTCACCCCTCCACTTT CAAGGGNNSPLHF
once 12 TRBJ1-2 TRBV6-6 TRBD1 TGTGCCAGCAGGACAGGGCCAGCTGGCTACACCTTC CASRTGPAGYTF
- 16 TRBJ2-1 TRBV12-5 TRBD1 TGTGCTAGTGGTCCCCCCCGACAGGGCTCCTACAATGAGCAGTTCTTC CASGPPRQGSYNEQFF
- 15 TRBJ2-3 TRBV7-8 - TGTGCCAGCAGCTTAGGAGAAAGGGGGTTTGATACGCAGTATTTT CASSLGERGFDTQYF
- 13 TRBJ2-5 TRBV9 TRBD2 TGTGCCAGCCAAGCGGGGGGCCAAGAGACCCAGTACTTC CASQAGGQETQYF
- 13 TRBJ1-2 TRBV6-5 - TGTGCCAGCAGCTACGGGGGGGGTCGGGTCTACACCTTC CASSYGGGRVYTF
- 16 TRBJ2-7 TRBV28 TRBD2 TGTGCCAGCAGTTCCCCCGATAGCGGGAAAGCCTACGAGCAGTACTTC CASSSPDSGKAYEQYF
once 16 TRBJ1-2 TRBV6-1 TRBD1 TGTGCCAGCAGTGAAGGGACAGGGAGTTTTTTCTATGGCTACACCTTC CASSEGTGSFFYGYTF
- 15 TRBJ2-3 TRBV11-3 TRBD1 TGTGCCAGCAGCTCCCAGGGGGCACGGGGAGATACGCAGTATTTT CASSSQGARGDTQYF
- 14 TRBJ2-7 TRBV28 - TGTGCCACCCACCAGACGCGGAGCTCCTACGAGCAGTACTTC CATHQTRSSYEQYF